This entry is about one T cell receptor (beta chain). What it recognizes is unknown. V shed 0 bases, J shed 7 bases, and the junction held 4 bases outside the gene matches. Germline V gene data show CDR1 as SGHRS and CDR2 as YFSETQ. This CDR3 has 14 amino acids. This sample stems from a study of post-analysis software for immune sequencing data. Study summary: There were relapsing-remitting, secondary progressive and progressive-relapsing multiple sclerosis among the disease courses included.

Unique molecular identifiers were present in the TCR beta cDNA libraries. TCRdb reanalysed the PCR reads using MiXCR and keeps one entry per CDR3 protein. The table has about 570,000 distinct CDR3 sequences, about a third seen once. The study, taken as a whole, reports: For normalized Chao1 diversity, multiple sclerosis patients scored significantly lower than controls did. Patients had higher frequencies than controls of about 5 TRBV segments, including TRBV5-6, TRBV5-1 and TRBV20-1. Those samples that were prepared in the same batch co-clustered strongly by F measure.

The sequencing input was blood. This TCR derives from a girl younger than 18 with multiple sclerosis. The chain links TRBV5-1 to TRBJ1-2, with 9 bases lining up with TRBD1. The DNA of the CDR3 is TGCGCCAGCAGCTTGGACGGACAGGGGTCTGGCTACACCTTC. Encoded protein: CASSLDGQGSGYTF. Using reference TRBV5-1 and TRBJ1-2 for the parts outside the CDR3, the full variable domain is KAGVTQTPRYLIKTRGQQVTLSCSPISGHRSVSWYQQTPGQGLQFLFEYFSETQRNKGNFPGRFSGRQFSNSRSEMNVSTLELGDSALYLCASSLDGQGSGYTFGSGTRLTVV.